This entry lists 8 T cell receptor beta chains sequenced from one sample in a study of a mutant IDH1 vaccine in newly diagnosed glioma. The data were produced by immunoSEQ multiplex PCR, yet TCRdb's version contains in-frame clones alone and is incomplete. This sample has about 50,000 clones, with roughly four fifths found just once. No cognate antigen is known for these TCRs. Sample time point: week 5, during vaccination. In the vaccine, a single dose held 300 ug of the mutant IDH1 20-mer peptide, along with topical imiquimod. The sample in question was PBMCs, obtained from a glioma patient whose treatment included an IDH1 peptide vaccine. The source of these receptors is a woman aged 50 to 60 with glioma.

V is TRBV27 and J is TRBJ2-2; D unresolved. The CDR3 sequence is 12 residues long. The germline CDR1 and CDR2 sequences are MNHEY and SMNVEV (reference sequence). Trimming took 1 base from V and 7 from J, leaving 4 bases between them. CDR3 nucleotides: TGTGCCAGCAGTTTATACGTCGGGGAGCTGTTTTTT. Its translation: CASSLYVGELFF.

The chain carries TRBV25-1 and TRBJ1-1, with D maybe TRBD1 (6 bases). Germline V CDR1 and CDR2: MGHDK, SYGVNS. This CDR3 has 13 residues. The germline V and J ends were trimmed by 6 bases and 2 bases, with 10 bases remaining between them. The CDR3 reads CASRDRVNTEAFF. In DNA form, the CDR3 reads TGTGCCAGCAGGGACAGAGTTAACACTGAAGCTTTCTTT.

The V gene is TRBV18, the J gene TRBJ2-3; D gene ambiguous. Germline CDR1 KGHSH, CDR2 LQKENI. Deletions cut 1 base from V and 3 bases from J, with 11 bases between. The CDR3 is made up of 15 amino acids. The CDR3 DNA sequence: TGTGCCAGCTCACCACAGGGTTCGAAGACAGATACGCAGTATTTT. Amino acids: CASSPQGSKTDTQYF. The full variable domain, completed using reference TRBV18 and TRBJ2-3, is NAGVMQNPRHLVRRRGQEARLRCSPMKGHSHVYWYRQLPEEGLKFMVYLQKENIIDESGMPKERFSAEFPKEGPSILRIQQVVRGDSAAYFCASSPQGSKTDTQYFGPGTRLTVL.

The chain uses TRBV10-2 and TRBJ2-5; 8 bases line up with TRBD2. V dropped 6 bases and J dropped 0; count of bases not matched to a gene: 18. The CDR3 length is 19 residues. Germline V gene sequence: CDR1 WSHSY, CDR2 SAAADI. CDR3 DNA: TGCGCCAGCAGCCCCCGGGGGGAGCGGGGGACAACTCACCAAGAGACCCAGTACTTC. Amino acid sequence: CASSPRGERGTTHQETQYF.

This clone was counted only a few times. J is TRBJ1-5 and V is TRBV2; unclear D gene. CDR3 size: 13 residues. V shed 3 bases and J shed 13 bases, with 16 bases lying between them. Germline V gene data show CDR1 as SNHLY and CDR2 as FYNNEI. CDR3 DNA sequence: TGTGCCAGCAGTGAGTCGGAGGCTCGGTCACAGCATTTT. Translated, it gives CASSESEARSQHF.

This CDR3 reads CASSLADRGAFF. The CDR3 DNA sequence: TGTGCCAGCAGCTTGGCGGACAGGGGAGCTTTCTTT. The chain is built from TRBV7-9 and TRBJ1-1, with 9 nucleotides matching TRBD1. The CDR3 covers 12 residues. V trimming: 3 bases; J trimming: 10 bases; junction bases outside the gene matches: 3. CDR1 and CDR2 from the germline V gene are SEHNR and FQNEAQ (reference sequence).

The chain has TRBV5-8 and TRBJ1-1; D call uncertain. V was clipped by 3 bases and J by 4 bases, with 10 bases between them. CDR3 size: 13 residues. The germline CDR1 and CDR2 sequences are SGHTS and YDEGEE. Here the CDR3 DNA reads TGTGCCAGCAGCTCGAATGAGGGCACTGAAGCTTTCTTT. This gives the protein CASSSNEGTEAFF.

The J gene is TRBJ1-2, the V gene TRBV29-1; a weak D match, TRBD1 (5 bases). The CDR3 is 13 amino acids. V gave up 3 bases and J gave up 4 bases, with 12 bases separating them. Looked up from germline, CDR1 is SQVTM and CDR2 is ANQGSEA. CDR3 protein: CSVEGGESYGYTF. The CDR3 nucleotides read TGCAGCGTTGAGGGGGGTGAATCCTATGGCTACACCTTC.